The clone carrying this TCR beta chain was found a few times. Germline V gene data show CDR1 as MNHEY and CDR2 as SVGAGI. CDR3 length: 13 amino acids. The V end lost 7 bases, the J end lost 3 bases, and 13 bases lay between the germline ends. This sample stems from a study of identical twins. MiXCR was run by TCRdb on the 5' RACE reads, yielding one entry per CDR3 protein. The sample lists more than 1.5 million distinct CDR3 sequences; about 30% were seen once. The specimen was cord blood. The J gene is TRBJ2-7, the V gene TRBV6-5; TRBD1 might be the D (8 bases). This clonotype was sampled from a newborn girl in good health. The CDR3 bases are TGTGCCAGCAAAACAGGGGGGGACTACGAGCAGTACTTC. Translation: CASKTGGDYEQYF.